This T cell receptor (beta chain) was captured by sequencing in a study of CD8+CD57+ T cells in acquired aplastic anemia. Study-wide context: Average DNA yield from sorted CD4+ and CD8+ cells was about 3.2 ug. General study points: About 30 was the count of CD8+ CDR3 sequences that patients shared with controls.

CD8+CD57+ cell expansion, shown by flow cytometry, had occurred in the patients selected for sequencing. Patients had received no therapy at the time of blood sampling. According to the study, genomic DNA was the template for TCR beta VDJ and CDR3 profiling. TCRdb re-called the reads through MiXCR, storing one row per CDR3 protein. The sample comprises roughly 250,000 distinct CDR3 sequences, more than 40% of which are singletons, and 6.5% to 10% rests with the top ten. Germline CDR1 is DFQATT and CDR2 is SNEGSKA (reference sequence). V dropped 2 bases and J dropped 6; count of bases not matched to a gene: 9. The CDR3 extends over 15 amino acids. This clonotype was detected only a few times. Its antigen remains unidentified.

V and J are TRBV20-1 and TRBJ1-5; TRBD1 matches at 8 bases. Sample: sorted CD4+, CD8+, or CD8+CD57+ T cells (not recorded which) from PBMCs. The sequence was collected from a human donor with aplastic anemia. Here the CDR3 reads CSARWAGGYGQPQHF. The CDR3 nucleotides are TGCAGTGCTAGATGGGCAGGGGGCTACGGTCAGCCCCAGCATTTT.